This T cell receptor beta chain is drawn from a study of T-cell memory formation after mild COVID-19. As for the study in general: Largely, TCR clusters stayed within a single donor. Study-level points and caveats: Whereas later expanders leaned CD4+, clones contracting day 15 to 85 showed a balanced CD4/CD8 makeup.

In this sample, this clonotype turned up many times. Its target is unknown. It was 5'RACE with constant-segment primers that produced the TCR alpha and TCR beta cDNA libraries, which carried sample barcodes and UMIs. In TCRdb, the 5' RACE reads were re-called with MiXCR into one record per CDR3 protein. The sample carries roughly 14,000 distinct CDR3 sequences, around 25% recorded once. Germline V CDR1 and CDR2: KGHDR, SFDVKD. With 5 bases removed from V and 5 bases from J, the gap between germline ends came to 6 bases. The CDR3 is 12 amino acids. The rearrangement uses TRBV24-1 and TRBJ2-1; D is undetermined. The sample consisted of PBMCs or a T cell subset sorted from them (not recorded which). The TCR sequence derives from a man younger than 35 who had mild COVID-19 (a few samples of this study predate the infection). Cell type and time point are not known. CDR3 protein: CATSAGDNEQFF. In DNA form, the CDR3 reads TGTGCCACCAGTGCAGGAGACAATGAGCAGTTCTTC.